This entry is about one T cell receptor (beta chain). The antigen is undetermined. The entry originates in a study of beta chain features in type 1 diabetes. Study background: When patients were set against healthy donors, age, gender and cell yields were similar.

Sequencing targeted expressed TCRB transcripts, as all isolated RNA had been reverse transcribed. The data were produced by immunoSEQ multiplex PCR, yet TCRdb's version contains in-frame clones alone and is incomplete. This table holds some 190,000 clones, 6% to 9% found once. Whole-study results and caveats: No resolution was reached here on whether HLA type influences TCRB rearrangement. TCRB CDR3 length was moderately but significantly reduced in all four CD4+ subsets of Type 1 diabetes patients.

The sequenced sample was central memory CD4+ T cells from blood. The origin of this receptor is a man aged 18 to 30 with type 1 diabetes.

In DNA, the CDR3 is TGTGCCAGCAGTCGGCGACAGGGTGGAGAGACCCAGTACTTC. As protein: CASSRRQGGETQYF. The chain couples TRBV7-6 to TRBJ2-5, with 7 bases matching TRBD1. V was pared by 6 bases and J by 4 bases, with 8 bases of the junction left unmatched. This CDR3 contains 14 residues. Germline assignment: CDR1 SGHVS and CDR2 FNYEAQ. Supplemented by reference TRBV7-6 and TRBJ2-5, the full variable domain reads GAGVSQSPRYKVTKRGQDVALRCDPISGHVSLYWYRQALGQGPEFLTYFNYEAQQDKSGLPNDRFSAERPEGSISTLTIQRTEQRDSAMYRCASSRRQGGETQYFGPGTRLLVL.